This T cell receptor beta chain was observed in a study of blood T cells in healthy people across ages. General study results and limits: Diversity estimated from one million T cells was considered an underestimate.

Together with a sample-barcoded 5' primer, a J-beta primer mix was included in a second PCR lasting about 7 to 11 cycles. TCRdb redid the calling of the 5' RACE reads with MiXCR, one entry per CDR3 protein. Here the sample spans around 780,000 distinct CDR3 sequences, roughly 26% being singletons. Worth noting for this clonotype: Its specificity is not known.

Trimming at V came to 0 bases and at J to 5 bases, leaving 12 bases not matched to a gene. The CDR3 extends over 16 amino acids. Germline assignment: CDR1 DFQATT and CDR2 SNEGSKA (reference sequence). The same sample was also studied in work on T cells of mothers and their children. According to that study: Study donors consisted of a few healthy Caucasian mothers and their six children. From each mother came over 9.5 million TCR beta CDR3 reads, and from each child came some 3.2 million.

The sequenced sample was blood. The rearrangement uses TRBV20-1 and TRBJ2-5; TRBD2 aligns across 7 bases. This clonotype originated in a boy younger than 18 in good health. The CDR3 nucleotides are TGCAGTGCTAGAGATTCGGGGGGAAGGGTCCCGGAGACCCAGTACTTC. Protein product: CSARDSGGRVPETQYF.